A single sample is the source of the 20 T cell receptor beta chains below, sequenced in a study of blood T cell repertoires in COVID-19. The data were produced by immunoSEQ multiplex PCR, yet TCRdb's version contains in-frame clones alone and is incomplete. The top ten clones hold 4.5% to 7% of a sample with about 200,000 clones, around 80% of them seen once. Specimen: peripheral blood. These receptors all come from a woman in her seventies with acute or convalescent COVID-19.

V is TRBV2 and J is TRBJ2-1; TRBD2 aligns across 11 bases. Germline V lookup: CDR1 SNHLY, CDR2 FYNNEI. The CDR3 contains 14 residues. V gave up 4 bases and J gave up 9 bases; unmatched junction bases: 5. CDR3 DNA sequence: TGTGCCAGCAGTGGGACTAGCGGGTTAGGTGAGCAGTTCTTC. It is translated as CASSGTSGLGEQFF.

A single count supports this clone. This chain uses TRBV24-1 with TRBJ2-3, with 9 bases lining up with TRBD2. After removal of 0 bases from V and 4 bases from J, the junction contained 10 bases not matched to a gene. This CDR3 has 18 amino acids. The germline gives CDR1 KGHDR, CDR2 SFDVKD. CDR3 protein: CATSDLAGGPQRADTQYF. In DNA form, the CDR3 reads TGTGCCACCAGTGATTTGGCGGGAGGGCCCCAACGAGCAGATACGCAGTATTTT.

This sequence joins TRBV12-3 or TRBV12-4 and TRBJ2-1, with a possible D match to TRBD1 (6 bases). The CDR3 runs to 13 residues. V shed 4 bases and J shed 8 bases, with 12 bases lying between them. DNA for the CDR3: TGTGCCAGCAGTTCCGGGACAACACATGAGCAGTTCTTC. It translates to CASSSGTTHEQFF.

Only a few counts were recorded for this clone. This chain uses TRBV7-8 with TRBJ1-1; D gene ambiguous. CDR3 length equals 15 residues. Trimming cost V 4 bases and J 9 bases, with 21 bases left between them. From germline, CDR1 is SGHVS and CDR2 FQNEAQ. The CDR3 coding sequence is TGTGCCAGCAGCTCATCCCCATCGTCGCACGGGAAAGCTTTCTTT. This sequence encodes CASSSSPSSHGKAFF.

This clone was counted a few times. The V and J genes are TRBV7-9 and TRBJ1-3; D is perhaps TRBD1 (6 bases). CDR1 and CDR2 from the germline V gene are SEHNR and FQNEAQ (reference sequence). The CDR3 covers 14 residues. V dropped 6 bases and J dropped 3 bases, with 12 bases sitting between them. For the CDR3, the DNA is TGTGCCAGCAGTCCTACAGGGTATGGAAACACCATATATTTT. It is translated as CASSPTGYGNTIYF.

The rearrangement uses TRBV14 and TRBJ2-4, with no clear D. V was pared by 1 base and J by 1 base, with 11 bases between. This CDR3 is 16 amino acids long. Germline CDR1 is SGHDN and CDR2 is FVKESK. Here the CDR3 reads CASSQGLFGAKNIQYF. In DNA, the CDR3 is TGTGCCAGCAGCCAAGGACTTTTTGGGGCCAAAAACATTCAGTACTTC.

The chain joins TRBV20-1 to TRBJ2-1; the D is unclear. The germline V and J ends were trimmed by 3 bases and 7 bases, with 16 bases remaining between them. Germline CDR1 is DFQATT and CDR2 is SNEGSKA (reference sequence). CDR3 length: 14 amino acids. CDR3 sequence: CSASGQAVMNEQFF. The CDR3 DNA is TGCAGTGCTAGTGGGCAGGCCGTCATGAATGAGCAGTTCTTC.

The table lists this clone with a count of one. V is TRBV5-1 and J is TRBJ1-6; the D gene is possibly TRBD1 (5 bases). Germline CDR1 is SGHRS and CDR2 is YFSETQ. V was cut by 0 bases and J by 8 bases, with 12 bases left in between. This CDR3 comprises 15 residues. The CDR3 spells CASSLARVGDSPLHF. In nucleotides, the CDR3 is TGCGCCAGCAGCTTGGCCAGGGTTGGGGATTCACCCCTCCACTTT.

The chain links TRBV19 to TRBJ2-4, with 10 bases identical to TRBD2. The J segment lost 0 bases and the V segment lost 5 bases, leaving 7 bases of the junction unmatched. This CDR3 contains 17 residues. Germline V gives CDR1 LNHDA, CDR2 SQIVND (reference sequence). This CDR3 is CASSPLSSGGAKNIQYF. The CDR3 DNA follows: TGTGCCAGTAGTCCGCTATCTAGCGGGGGAGCCAAAAACATTCAGTACTTC.

CDR3 in amino acids: CASSHGLAGGGTDTQYF. Written as DNA, the CDR3 is TGTGCCAGCAGCCACGGACTAGCGGGAGGGGGCACAGATACGCAGTATTTT. J is TRBJ2-3 and V is TRBV3-1 (or the pseudogene TRBV3-2); 15 nucleotides line up with TRBD2. With 3 bases clipped from V and 1 base from J, the junction kept 2 bases outside the gene matches. CDR3 length: 17 amino acids. In germline, CDR1 is LGHDT, CDR2 YNNKEL (reference sequence).

This clone appeared a few times. The chain links TRBV29-1 to TRBJ1-1, with 8 bases identical to TRBD1. The trim removed 7 bases at V and 1 base at J, leaving 5 bases unmatched. CDR1 is SQVTM and CDR2 is ANQGSEA in the germline V gene. The CDR3 length is 13 residues. The CDR3 region has the DNA TGCAGCGCCTGGACAGGGACGAACACTGAAGCTTTCTTT. It translates to CSAWTGTNTEAFF.

The rearrangement links TRBV3-1 (or the pseudogene TRBV3-2) to TRBJ2-7; tentative D call: TRBD2 (5 bases). Germline V gene sequence: CDR1 LGHDT, CDR2 YNNKEL (reference sequence). Trimming left V 4 bases short and J 3 bases short, with 10 bases between. This CDR3 is 13 amino acids long. Here the CDR3 reads CASSPYEGYEQYF. The CDR3 DNA is TGTGCCAGCAGCCCATATGAGGGCTACGAGCAGTACTTC.

This chain uses TRBV5-8 with TRBJ2-7; TRBD1 matches at 7 bases. V was pared by 3 bases and J by 3 bases, with 6 bases of the junction left unmatched. CDR3 length: 14 residues. Germline loops: CDR1 SGHTS, CDR2 YDEGEE. This chain's CDR3 is CASSSRTGNYEQYF. The CDR3 DNA follows: TGTGCCAGCAGCTCAAGGACAGGAAACTACGAGCAGTACTTC.

V is TRBV29-1 and J is TRBJ2-1; 7 nucleotides match TRBD1. The ends lost 4 bases at V and 3 bases at J; junction bases unmatched: 3. The germline V gene has CDR1 SQVTM and CDR2 ANQGSEA. The CDR3 length is 13 residues. CDR3 residues: CSVGGGFYNEQFF. The CDR3 nucleotides read TGCAGCGTTGGAGGGGGCTTCTACAATGAGCAGTTCTTC.

The chain has TRBV2 and TRBJ2-5; a possible D gene is TRBD1 (6 bases). This CDR3 spans 18 amino acids. Germline V gene lookup returns CDR1 SNHLY and CDR2 FYNNEI. V lost 5 bases and J lost 2, with 24 bases in between. CDR3 coding DNA: TGTGCCAGCAGTCTTCAACAACAGGGTTGGGGCAAGCAAGAGACCCAGTACTTC. It codes for CASSLQQQGWGKQETQYF.

In DNA, the CDR3 is TGTGCCAGCAGATACGGGACAGGGAACTACGAGCAGTACTTC. This translates into CASRYGTGNYEQYF. The chain has TRBV6-5 and TRBJ2-7; 9 bases fit TRBD1. Looked up from germline, CDR1 is MNHEY and CDR2 is SVGAGI. J gave up 3 bases and V 6 bases, and 6 bases lay outside the gene matches. This CDR3 has 14 residues.

The chain recombines TRBV10-3 with TRBJ2-7; 7 bases fit TRBD1. V shed 4 bases, J shed 5 bases, and the junction held 11 bases outside the gene matches. The CDR3 has 15 amino acids. Looked up from germline, CDR1 is ENHRY and CDR2 is SYGVKD. The CDR3 loop reads CAISGTQGDPNEQYF. The DNA for the CDR3 is TGTGCCATCAGTGGGACGCAGGGGGATCCCAACGAGCAGTACTTC.

The chain recombines TRBV19 with TRBJ1-5, with unresolved D. The germline CDR1 and CDR2 sequences are LNHDA and SQIVND (reference sequence). V dropped 7 bases and J dropped 3 bases, with 10 bases sitting between them. This CDR3 has 13 amino acids. For the CDR3, the DNA is TGTGCCAGTACGTGGCAAGACAATCAGCCCCAGCATTTT. Amino acids: CASTWQDNQPQHF.

V and J are TRBV6-5 and TRBJ2-7; 9 bases map to TRBD1. Trimming took 6 bases from V and 6 from J; bases not matched to a gene: 3. Germline lookup yields CDR1 MNHEY and CDR2 SVGAGI. The CDR3 is 12 amino acids. The CDR3 nucleotides read TGTGCCAGCAGAACAGGGGGCCGCGAGCAGTACTTC. It specifies CASRTGGREQYF.

The genes are TRBV11-1 and TRBJ1-1; unclear D gene. V lost 5 bases, J lost 3 bases, and 16 bases lay in between. This CDR3 comprises 15 residues. Germline CDR1 reads SGHAT; CDR2 reads FQDESV (reference sequence). As DNA, the CDR3 is TGTGCCAGCAGCCCGGGGTACGGATGGGACACTGAAGCTTTCTTT. This encodes CASSPGYGWDTEAFF.